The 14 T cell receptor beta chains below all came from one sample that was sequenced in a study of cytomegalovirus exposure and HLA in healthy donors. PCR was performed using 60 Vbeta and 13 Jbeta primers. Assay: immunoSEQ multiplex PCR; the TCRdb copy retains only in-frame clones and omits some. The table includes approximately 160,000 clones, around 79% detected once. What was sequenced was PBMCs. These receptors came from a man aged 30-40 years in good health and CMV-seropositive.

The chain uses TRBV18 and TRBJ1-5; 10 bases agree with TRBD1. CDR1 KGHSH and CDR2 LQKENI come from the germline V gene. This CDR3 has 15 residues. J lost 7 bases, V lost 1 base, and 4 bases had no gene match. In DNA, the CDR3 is TGTGCCAGCTCACCACAGGGACAGGGGAACCAGCCCCAGCATTTT. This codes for CASSPQGQGNQPQHF.

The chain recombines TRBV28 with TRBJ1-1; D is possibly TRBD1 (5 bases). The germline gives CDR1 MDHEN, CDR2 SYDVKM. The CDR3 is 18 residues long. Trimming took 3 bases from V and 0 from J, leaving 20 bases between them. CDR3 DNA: TGTGCCAGCAGTTTCCTCCCTCGCGACAGTCTCATGAACACTGAAGCTTTCTTT. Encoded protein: CASSFLPRDSLMNTEAFF.

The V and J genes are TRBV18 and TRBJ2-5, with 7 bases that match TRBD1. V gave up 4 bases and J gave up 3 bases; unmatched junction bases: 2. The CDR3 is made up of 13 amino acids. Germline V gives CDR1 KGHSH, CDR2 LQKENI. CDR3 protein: CASSLGQKETQYF. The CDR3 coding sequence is TGTGCCAGCTCACTGGGACAGAAAGAGACCCAGTACTTC.

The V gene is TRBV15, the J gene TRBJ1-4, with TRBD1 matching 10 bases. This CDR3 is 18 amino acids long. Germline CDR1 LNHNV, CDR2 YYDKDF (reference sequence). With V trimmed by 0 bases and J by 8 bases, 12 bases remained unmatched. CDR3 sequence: CATSREPRQGARKEKLFF. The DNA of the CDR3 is TGTGCCACCAGCAGAGAACCCAGACAGGGGGCGCGAAAAGAAAAACTGTTTTTT.

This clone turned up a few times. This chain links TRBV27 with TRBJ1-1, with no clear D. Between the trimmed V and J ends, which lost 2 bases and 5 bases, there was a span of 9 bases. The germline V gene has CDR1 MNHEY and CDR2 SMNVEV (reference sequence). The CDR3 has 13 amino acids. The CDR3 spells CASSLVRGTEAFF. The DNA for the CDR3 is TGTGCCAGCAGTTTAGTTCGAGGGACTGAAGCTTTCTTT.

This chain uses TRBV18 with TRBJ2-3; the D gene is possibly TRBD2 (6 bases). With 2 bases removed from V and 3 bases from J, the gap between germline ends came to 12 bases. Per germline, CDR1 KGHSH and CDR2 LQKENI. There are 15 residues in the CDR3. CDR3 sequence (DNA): TGTGCCAGCTCACCAGCGGGCGGGACGACAGATACGCAGTATTTT. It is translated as CASSPAGGTTDTQYF.

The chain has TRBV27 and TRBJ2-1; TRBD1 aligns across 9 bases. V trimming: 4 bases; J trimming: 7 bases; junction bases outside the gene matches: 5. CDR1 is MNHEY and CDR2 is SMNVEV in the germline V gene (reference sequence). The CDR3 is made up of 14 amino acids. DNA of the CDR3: TGTGCCAGCAGTTACAGGGGGCGAAGTAATGAGCAGTTCTTC. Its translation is CASSYRGRSNEQFF.

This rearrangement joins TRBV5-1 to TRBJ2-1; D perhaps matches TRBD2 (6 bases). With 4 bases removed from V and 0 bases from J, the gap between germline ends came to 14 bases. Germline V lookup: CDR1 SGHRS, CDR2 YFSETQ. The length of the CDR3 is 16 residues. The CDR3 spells CASSTREASSYNEQFF. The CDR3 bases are TGCGCCAGCAGCACGCGGGAAGCGAGCTCCTACAATGAGCAGTTCTTC. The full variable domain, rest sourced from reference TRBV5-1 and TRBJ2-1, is KAGVTQTPRYLIKTRGQQVTLSCSPISGHRSVSWYQQTPGQGLQFLFEYFSETQRNKGNFPGRFSGRQFSNSRSEMNVSTLELGDSALYLCASSTREASSYNEQFFGPGTRLTVL.

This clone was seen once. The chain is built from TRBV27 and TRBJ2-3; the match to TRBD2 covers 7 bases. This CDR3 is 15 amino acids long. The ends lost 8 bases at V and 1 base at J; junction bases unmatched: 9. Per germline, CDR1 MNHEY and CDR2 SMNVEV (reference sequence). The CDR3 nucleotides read TGTGCCAGCTCGCCTGGGGGGGATGGCACAGATACGCAGTATTTT. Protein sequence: CASSPGGDGTDTQYF.

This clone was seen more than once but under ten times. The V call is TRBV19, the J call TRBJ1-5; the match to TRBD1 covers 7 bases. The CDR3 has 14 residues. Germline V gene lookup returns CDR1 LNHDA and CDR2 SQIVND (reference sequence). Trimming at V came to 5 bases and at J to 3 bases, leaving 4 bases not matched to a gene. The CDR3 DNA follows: TGTGCCAGTAGTGTGGGACAGTCCAATCAGCCCCAGCATTTT. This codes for CASSVGQSNQPQHF.

CDR3 sequence: CASSEGLAGSYEQYF. The CDR3 DNA reads as TGTGCCAGCAGTGAAGGACTAGCGGGCTCCTACGAGCAGTACTTC. The chain combines TRBV2 with TRBJ2-7; TRBD2 agrees at 10 bases. Germline V gives CDR1 SNHLY, CDR2 FYNNEI. The ends lost 1 base at V and 0 bases at J; junction bases unmatched: 0. The CDR3 is 15 residues long.

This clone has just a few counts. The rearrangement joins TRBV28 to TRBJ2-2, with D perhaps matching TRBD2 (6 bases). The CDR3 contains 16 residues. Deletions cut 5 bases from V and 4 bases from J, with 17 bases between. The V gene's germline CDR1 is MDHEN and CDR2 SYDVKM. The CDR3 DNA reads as TGTGCCAGCAGTGCACGCGGGGCAGGGAGCACCGGGGAGCTGTTTTTT. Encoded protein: CASSARGAGSTGELFF.

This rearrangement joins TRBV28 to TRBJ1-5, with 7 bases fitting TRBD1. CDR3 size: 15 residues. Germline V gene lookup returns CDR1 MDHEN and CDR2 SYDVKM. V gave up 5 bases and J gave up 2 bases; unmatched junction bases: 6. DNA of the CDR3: TGTGCCAGCAGTGCCCACAGGGGAGGCAATCAGCCCCAGCATTTT. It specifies CASSAHRGGNQPQHF.

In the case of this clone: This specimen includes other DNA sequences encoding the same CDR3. In nucleotides, the CDR3 is TGTGCCAGTAGCATCCGGGACAGGGGTCAGCCCCAGCATTTT. Its protein product is CASSIRDRGQPQHF. V usage is TRBV19 and J usage is TRBJ1-5, with 10 nucleotides matching TRBD1. Per the germline V gene, CDR1 is LNHDA and CDR2 is SQIVND (reference sequence). The CDR3 loop spans 14 amino acids. Unmatched junction bases numbered 5, after V lost 6 bases and J lost 6 bases.